These T cell receptor beta chains were read from a single sample in a study of CD8+ T cells in alopecia areata. Method: immunoSEQ multiplex PCR; TCRdb's copy keeps in-frame clones and lacks some. The sample lists about 190,000 clones, around 56% occurring once. The specimen comprised CD4+ T cells sorted from blood, sampled at week 4, from a patient treated with tofacitinib. These receptors were taken from a human donor with alopecia areata. Both conserved end residues are part of each CDR3. A D gene is named only where the DNA matches it firmly. Rows may omit the clone size; those that give it use once, few, many or a size class.

abundance: -
d_gene: TRBD2
len: 16
j_gene: TRBJ2-2
v_gene: TRBV5-1
CDR3aa: CASSLLAGEGTGELFF
CDR3nt: TGCGCCAGCAGTCTACTAGCGGGTGAGGGAACCGGGGAGCTGTTTTTT

abundance: -
d_gene: -
len: 13
j_gene: TRBJ1-2
v_gene: TRBV6-5
CDR3aa: CASRSRVTDGYTF
CDR3nt: TGTGCCAGCAGAAGCAGGGTGACGGATGGCTACACCTTC

abundance: few
d_gene: -
len: 14
j_gene: TRBJ2-3
v_gene: TRBV5-5
CDR3aa: CASSLIVPGDTQYF
CDR3nt: TGTGCCAGCAGCTTAATCGTCCCGGGGGATACGCAGTATTTT

abundance: many
d_gene: TRBD2
len: 15
j_gene: TRBJ2-4
v_gene: TRBV2
CDR3aa: CASSGTSGSQNIQYF
CDR3nt: TGTGCCAGCAGTGGGACTAGCGGGTCCCAAAACATTCAGTACTTC

abundance: -
d_gene: -
len: 14
j_gene: TRBJ1-2
v_gene: TRBV14
CDR3aa: CASSPLGGRGKYTF
CDR3nt: TGTGCCAGCAGCCCTCTCGGGGGTAGGGGGAAGTACACCTTC

abundance: -
d_gene: TRBD2
len: 11
j_gene: TRBJ2-7
v_gene: TRBV11-2
CDR3aa: CASSDTSGRYF
CDR3nt: TGTGCCAGCAGTGATACTAGCGGGAGGTACTTC

abundance: once
d_gene: -
len: 13
j_gene: TRBJ1-2
v_gene: TRBV30
CDR3aa: CAWSRNRADGYTF
CDR3nt: TGTGCCTGGAGCCGAAACAGGGCTGATGGCTACACCTTC

abundance: -
d_gene: -
len: 13
j_gene: TRBJ2-2
v_gene: TRBV30
CDR3aa: CAWSVLATGELFF
CDR3nt: TGTGCCTGGAGTGTACTGGCCACCGGGGAGCTGTTTTTT

abundance: -
d_gene: TRBD2
len: 15
j_gene: TRBJ2-7
v_gene: TRBV10-3
CDR3aa: CAISETSGRSYEQYF
CDR3nt: TGTGCCATCAGTGAGACTAGCGGGAGATCCTACGAGCAGTACTTC

abundance: -
d_gene: TRBD1
len: 18
j_gene: TRBJ2-5
v_gene: TRBV5-1
CDR3aa: CASSLGPGGSGTQETQYF
CDR3nt: TGCGCCAGCAGCTTGGGGCCAGGGGGCAGCGGAACCCAAGAGACCCAGTACTTC

abundance: few
d_gene: TRBD1
len: 13
j_gene: TRBJ2-4
v_gene: TRBV2
CDR3aa: CASSSGQASFQYF
CDR3nt: TGTGCCAGCAGCTCGGGACAGGCGTCCTTTCAGTACTTC

abundance: -
d_gene: -
len: 13
j_gene: TRBJ2-5
v_gene: TRBV5-6
CDR3aa: CASSLGVGETQYF
CDR3nt: TGTGCCAGCAGCTTGGGGGTCGGGGAGACCCAGTACTTC

abundance: -
d_gene: -
len: 18
j_gene: TRBJ2-6
v_gene: TRBV7-3
CDR3aa: CASSPAGPPYSGANVLTF
CDR3nt: TGTGCCAGCAGCCCTGCGGGACCCCCTTACTCTGGGGCCAACGTCCTGACTTTC

abundance: few
d_gene: -
len: 13
j_gene: TRBJ1-1
v_gene: TRBV29-1
CDR3aa: CSSGEGRHTEAFF
CDR3nt: TGCAGCTCGGGAGAGGGAAGGCACACTGAAGCTTTCTTT

abundance: -
d_gene: -
len: 13
j_gene: TRBJ2-7
v_gene: TRBV30
CDR3aa: CAWSAGFSYEQYF
CDR3nt: TGTGCCTGGAGTGCCGGATTCTCCTACGAGCAGTACTTC

abundance: -
d_gene: TRBD2
len: 14
j_gene: TRBJ2-7
v_gene: TRBV11-2
CDR3aa: CASSPIAGSYEQYF
CDR3nt: TGTGCCAGCAGTCCTATAGCGGGATCATACGAGCAGTACTTC

abundance: -
d_gene: -
len: 14
j_gene: TRBJ2-5
v_gene: TRBV29-1
CDR3aa: CSVGPQGRGETQYF
CDR3nt: TGCAGCGTTGGACCACAGGGTCGTGGAGAGACCCAGTACTTC

abundance: -
d_gene: TRBD2
len: 15
j_gene: TRBJ2-7
v_gene: TRBV29-1
CDR3aa: CSVGGASGISYEQYF
CDR3nt: TGCAGCGTGGGGGGAGCTAGCGGGATTAGCTACGAGCAGTACTTC

abundance: -
d_gene: -
len: 13
j_gene: TRBJ2-2
v_gene: TRBV30
CDR3aa: CAWSPGVSGELFF
CDR3nt: TGTGCCTGGTCTCCCGGGGTTTCCGGGGAGCTGTTTTTT

abundance: -
d_gene: TRBD1
len: 14
j_gene: TRBJ1-5
v_gene: TRBV2
CDR3aa: CASQYRGRSQPQHF
CDR3nt: TGTGCCAGCCAATACAGGGGGCGAAGTCAGCCCCAGCATTTT

abundance: -
d_gene: TRBD1
len: 11
j_gene: TRBJ2-1
v_gene: TRBV29-1
CDR3aa: CSGLTGDEQFF
CDR3nt: TGCAGCGGACTGACAGGGGATGAGCAGTTCTTC

abundance: -
d_gene: -
len: 11
j_gene: TRBJ1-1
v_gene: TRBV29-1
CDR3aa: CSATQNTEAFF
CDR3nt: TGCAGCGCGACCCAGAACACTGAAGCTTTCTTT

abundance: many
d_gene: -
len: 14
j_gene: TRBJ2-7
v_gene: TRBV28
CDR3aa: CASSSAQGSYEQYF
CDR3nt: TGTGCCAGCAGTTCGGCGCAGGGCTCCTACGAGCAGTACTTC

abundance: -
d_gene: TRBD2
len: 15
j_gene: TRBJ2-5
v_gene: TRBV10-2
CDR3aa: CASSESGRREETQYF
CDR3nt: TGCGCCAGCAGTGAGAGCGGGAGGAGGGAAGAGACCCAGTACTTC

abundance: -
d_gene: -
len: 12
j_gene: TRBJ2-3
v_gene: TRBV2
CDR3aa: CASSKNTDTQYF
CDR3nt: TGTGCCAGCAGTAAAAACACAGATACGCAGTATTTT

abundance: -
d_gene: -
len: 15
j_gene: TRBJ1-1
v_gene: TRBV28
CDR3aa: CASSLFGGSSEEAFF
CDR3nt: TGTGCCAGCAGTTTATTTGGGGGGTCCTCAGAGGAAGCTTTCTTT

abundance: -
d_gene: TRBD1
len: 15
j_gene: TRBJ1-5
v_gene: TRBV7-2
CDR3aa: CASSPDRGLNQPQHF
CDR3nt: TGTGCCAGCAGCCCAGACAGGGGCCTCAATCAGCCCCAGCATTTT

abundance: -
d_gene: -
len: 14
j_gene: TRBJ1-1
v_gene: TRBV5-1
CDR3aa: CASSLSVGPEGSFF
CDR3nt: TGCGCCAGCAGCTTGTCAGTGGGGCCAGAGGGGAGTTTCTTT

abundance: once
d_gene: -
len: 16
j_gene: TRBJ2-6
v_gene: TRBV4-2
CDR3aa: CASSQLGSSGANVLTF
CDR3nt: TGTGCCAGCAGCCAATTGGGGAGCTCTGGGGCCAACGTCCTGACTTTC

abundance: -
d_gene: -
len: 14
j_gene: TRBJ1-1
v_gene: TRBV5-1
CDR3aa: CASSRQVGQLEAFF
CDR3nt: TGCGCCAGCAGCCGACAGGTAGGACAGCTGGAAGCTTTCTTT

abundance: -
d_gene: -
len: 17
j_gene: TRBJ2-7
v_gene: TRBV21-1
CDR3aa: CASTFSTGTGEGGEQYF
CDR3nt: TGTGCCAGCACCTTCTCGACCGGGACAGGGGAAGGGGGCGAGCAGTACTTC

abundance: few
d_gene: -
len: 15
j_gene: TRBJ2-7
v_gene: TRBV11-2
CDR3aa: CASSGATVSSYEQYF
CDR3nt: TGTGCCAGCAGCGGAGCGACGGTAAGCTCCTACGAGCAGTACTTC

abundance: -
d_gene: -
len: 11
j_gene: TRBJ2-7
v_gene: TRBV5-1
CDR3aa: CASSLNNEQYF
CDR3nt: TGCGCCAGCAGCCTTAATAACGAGCAGTACTTC

abundance: few
d_gene: -
len: 11
j_gene: TRBJ1-1
v_gene: TRBV25-1
CDR3aa: CASSAHTEAFF
CDR3nt: TGTGCCAGCAGTGCCCACACTGAAGCTTTCTTT

abundance: -
d_gene: -
len: 16
j_gene: TRBJ2-3
v_gene: TRBV11-2
CDR3aa: CASSTRGAPPGDTQYF
CDR3nt: TGTGCCAGCAGCACCCGGGGGGCACCTCCCGGAGATACGCAGTATTTT

abundance: -
d_gene: TRBD1
len: 20
j_gene: TRBJ2-3
v_gene: TRBV23-1
CDR3aa: CASSQPALNVDRGYTDTQYF
CDR3nt: TGCGCCAGCAGTCAACCGGCCTTGAACGTGGACAGGGGGTATACAGATACGCAGTATTTT

abundance: -
d_gene: -
len: 14
j_gene: TRBJ2-2
v_gene: TRBV30
CDR3aa: CAWKAGHHTGELFF
CDR3nt: TGTGCCTGGAAGGCTGGACACCATACCGGGGAGCTGTTTTTT

abundance: once
d_gene: -
len: 13
j_gene: TRBJ1-5
v_gene: TRBV19
CDR3aa: CASSVTGGQPQHF
CDR3nt: TGTGCCAGTAGTGTAACAGGCGGCCAGCCCCAGCATTTT

abundance: few
d_gene: -
len: 11
j_gene: TRBJ2-3
v_gene: TRBV29-1
CDR3aa: CSVEGLDTQYF
CDR3nt: TGCAGCGTTGAAGGACTGGATACGCAGTATTTT

abundance: few
d_gene: -
len: 15
j_gene: TRBJ2-1
v_gene: TRBV6-6
CDR3aa: CASSWGGGFYDEQFF
CDR3nt: TGTGCCAGCAGTTGGGGCGGAGGATTTTACGATGAGCAGTTCTTC

abundance: -
d_gene: TRBD2
len: 14
j_gene: TRBJ2-3
v_gene: TRBV29-1
CDR3aa: CSVDNAGATDTQYF
CDR3nt: TGCAGCGTTGACAATGCGGGAGCCACAGATACGCAGTATTTT

abundance: once
d_gene: -
len: 16
j_gene: TRBJ2-1
v_gene: TRBV7-9
CDR3aa: CASSSPRGIGHNEQFF
CDR3nt: TGTGCCAGCAGCTCCCCCCGGGGGATTGGTCACAATGAGCAGTTCTTC

abundance: few
d_gene: TRBD1
len: 16
j_gene: TRBJ2-3
v_gene: TRBV6-1
CDR3aa: CASSERMKGAWDTQYF
CDR3nt: TGTGCCAGCAGTGAAAGGATGAAGGGGGCATGGGATACGCAGTATTTT

abundance: -
d_gene: -
len: 16
j_gene: TRBJ2-3
v_gene: TRBV6-5
CDR3aa: CASSYSSSHGTDTQYF
CDR3nt: TGTGCCAGCAGTTACTCATCCAGTCATGGGACAGATACGCAGTATTTT

abundance: -
d_gene: TRBD1
len: 13
j_gene: TRBJ2-4
v_gene: TRBV6-5
CDR3aa: CASRERQGNIQYF
CDR3nt: TGTGCCAGCAGAGAAAGACAGGGGAACATTCAGTACTTC

abundance: many
d_gene: TRBD1
len: 14
j_gene: TRBJ2-1
v_gene: TRBV28
CDR3aa: CATKQGSSYNEQFF
CDR3nt: TGTGCCACCAAACAGGGGAGCTCCTACAATGAGCAGTTCTTC

abundance: once
d_gene: TRBD1
len: 14
j_gene: TRBJ1-5
v_gene: TRBV30
CDR3aa: CAWSRGGGLQPQHF
CDR3nt: TGTGCCTGGAGTAGAGGAGGGGGCCTTCAGCCCCAGCATTTT

abundance: -
d_gene: TRBD1
len: 16
j_gene: TRBJ1-2
v_gene: TRBV11-2
CDR3aa: CASSLVRTGGSDGYTF
CDR3nt: TGTGCCAGCAGCTTAGTCCGGACAGGGGGATCGGATGGCTACACCTTC

abundance: few
d_gene: -
len: 12
j_gene: TRBJ1-2
v_gene: TRBV30
CDR3aa: CAWSDSGGDCTF
CDR3nt: TGTGCCTGGAGCGACTCTGGGGGCGACTGTACCTTC

abundance: -
d_gene: -
len: 14
j_gene: TRBJ2-1
v_gene: TRBV30
CDR3aa: CAWSSEARANEQFF
CDR3nt: TGTGCCTGGAGTTCAGAGGCCCGAGCCAATGAGCAGTTCTTC

abundance: -
d_gene: -
len: 13
j_gene: TRBJ1-1
v_gene: TRBV30
CDR3aa: CAWSVLRGTEAFF
CDR3nt: TGTGCCTGGAGTGTACTGAGGGGGACTGAAGCTTTCTTT

abundance: -
d_gene: -
len: 12
j_gene: TRBJ2-2
v_gene: TRBV29-1
CDR3aa: CSVGSHTGELFF
CDR3nt: TGCAGCGTTGGTTCCCACACCGGGGAGCTGTTTTTT

abundance: once
d_gene: TRBD1
len: 16
j_gene: TRBJ2-7
v_gene: TRBV4-1
CDR3aa: CASSQKAAQQGNEQYF
CDR3nt: TGCGCCAGCAGCCAAAAGGCGGCCCAACAGGGGAACGAGCAGTACTTC

abundance: once
d_gene: -
len: 20
j_gene: TRBJ2-6
v_gene: TRBV4-1
CDR3aa: CASSPTGAGPLNSGANVLTF
CDR3nt: TGCGCCAGCAGCCCGACCGGCGCGGGTCCCCTTAACTCTGGGGCCAACGTCCTGACTTTC

abundance: -
d_gene: TRBD2
len: 13
j_gene: TRBJ2-2
v_gene: TRBV30
CDR3aa: CAWSGRSTGELFF
CDR3nt: TGTGCCTGGAGCGGGAGGAGTACCGGGGAGCTGTTTTTT

abundance: -
d_gene: TRBD1
len: 15
j_gene: TRBJ2-7
v_gene: TRBV5-4
CDR3aa: CASSSAGQGVHEQYF
CDR3nt: TGTGCCAGCAGCTCGGCGGGACAGGGGGTGCACGAGCAGTACTTC

abundance: -
d_gene: -
len: 14
j_gene: TRBJ1-1
v_gene: TRBV6-1
CDR3aa: CASSERHKNTEAFF
CDR3nt: TGTGCCAGCAGTGAACGGCACAAAAACACTGAAGCTTTCTTT